Shown below are 26 T cell receptor beta chains from a single sample sequenced in a study of shared clonotypes between healthy human individuals. This table comes from immunoSEQ multiplex PCR, and its TCRdb copy is limited to in-frame clones, with some not included. The sample lists 2.3 million or so clones, 90% to 95% occurring once. What was sequenced was naive CD4+ T cells from PBMCs. Subset here: CD45RA+ positively selected. Receptors originate from a man aged 18 to 30 in good health. Some clones in this sample may be carry-over from other donors' samples.

This rearrangement joins TRBV5-1 to TRBJ2-1; the D is unclear. Trimming shortened V by 1 base and J by 3 bases, and 11 bases separated the two germline ends. This CDR3 has 15 residues. Per germline, CDR1 SGHRS and CDR2 YFSETQ. The DNA of the CDR3 is TGCGCCAGCAGCTTGCCGGGCGGATTCTACAATGAGCAGTTCTTC. It codes for CASSLPGGFYNEQFF.

The rearrangement joins TRBV28 to TRBJ1-2; D gene ambiguous. The CDR3 is made up of 14 amino acids. Between the trimmed V and J ends, which lost 3 bases and 4 bases, there was a span of 12 bases. CDR1 MDHEN and CDR2 SYDVKM come from the germline V gene. CDR3 nucleotides: TGTGCCAGCAGTTTCCGCGGGCAGCCCTATGGCTACACCTTC. It specifies CASSFRGQPYGYTF.

The V call is TRBV28, the J call TRBJ2-1; D is ambiguous. V lost 3 bases and J lost 8, with 11 bases in between. Germline V gene sequence: CDR1 MDHEN, CDR2 SYDVKM. CDR3 length: 13 amino acids. CDR3 loop: CASSFMSPDEQFF. In DNA form, the CDR3 reads TGTGCCAGCAGTTTCATGTCCCCCGATGAGCAGTTCTTC. The full variable domain, rest sourced from reference TRBV28 and TRBJ2-1, is DVKVTQSSRYLVKRTGEKVFLECVQDMDHENMFWYRQDPGLGLRLIYFSYDVKMKEKGDIPEGYSVSREKKERFSLILESASTNQTSMYLCASSFMSPDEQFFGPGTRLTVL.

The rearrangement links TRBV6-1 to TRBJ2-7; D remains unclear. The V and J ends lost 3 bases and 5 bases respectively, with 5 bases between them. The CDR3 is 11 amino acids. CDR1 MNHNS and CDR2 SASEGT come from the germline V gene. Written as DNA, the CDR3 is TGTGCCAGCAGTGATTTGCACGAGCAGTACTTC. Translation gives CASSDLHEQYF.

The rearrangement uses TRBV19 and TRBJ1-1; 7 bases are shared with TRBD1. This CDR3 is 14 amino acids long. CDR1 and CDR2 from the germline V gene are LNHDA and SQIVND (reference sequence). The ends lost 7 bases at V and 1 base at J; junction bases unmatched: 6. The DNA for the CDR3 is TGTGCCAGTATCCAGGACAGGAAGAACACTGAAGCTTTCTTT. This encodes CASIQDRKNTEAFF.

The chain couples TRBV28 to TRBJ2-1; D unclear. This CDR3 has 15 amino acids. V lost 1 base and J lost 8, with 15 bases in between. The germline gives CDR1 MDHEN, CDR2 SYDVKM. The CDR3 DNA reads TGTGCCAGCAGTTTATCAAGTCCCGGCGTCCATGAGCAGTTCTTC. It is translated as CASSLSSPGVHEQFF.

J is TRBJ2-2 and V is TRBV5-1; D call uncertain. V shed 6 bases and J shed 8 bases, with 20 bases lying between them. This CDR3 has 15 amino acids. Germline V gives CDR1 SGHRS, CDR2 YFSETQ. DNA of the CDR3: TGCGCCAGCACACCCCAACAGTTTCTTGTAGGGGAGCTGTTTTTT. This translates into CASTPQQFLVGELFF.

This chain connects TRBV11-2 to TRBJ2-7, with 7 bases that match TRBD1. CDR3 size: 15 residues. Germline assignment: CDR1 SGHAT and CDR2 FQNNGV. The junction had 11 bases not matched to a gene; V was cut back by 5 bases and J by 4 bases. The CDR3 reads CASSIRQGSNYEQYF. In DNA, the CDR3 is TGTGCCAGCAGCATCCGACAGGGCTCGAATTACGAGCAGTACTTC.

The chain couples TRBV7-9 to TRBJ2-3; a weak D match, TRBD1 (6 bases). CDR3 length: 14 residues. Trimming pared 8 bases from V and 2 bases from J, leaving 14 bases between. The germline gives CDR1 SEHNR, CDR2 FQNEAQ (reference sequence). In nucleotides, the CDR3 is TGTGCCAGCGGCATACAGGGCGCCACAGATACGCAGTATTTT. Translating gives CASGIQGATDTQYF.

This chain connects TRBV30 to TRBJ2-5; D unclear. Trimming removed 2 bases from V and 7 bases from J, with 8 bases in between. Germline-derived CDR1 and CDR2 are GTSNPN and SVGIG (reference sequence). CDR3 length: 11 residues. CDR3 nucleotides: TGTGCCTGGAGTAGGACGGGGACCCAGTACTTC. Translating gives CAWSRTGTQYF.

This clone was picked up a small number of times. The V and J genes are TRBV5-6 and TRBJ1-1, with D unclear. The germline V gene encodes CDR1 SGHDT and CDR2 YYEEEE. The CDR3 covers 12 residues. Trimming stripped 0 bases from V and 3 bases from J, with 3 bases between. Here the CDR3 reads CASSLVDTEAFF. DNA of the CDR3: TGTGCCAGCAGCTTGGTTGACACTGAAGCTTTCTTT.

This clone was picked up one time. V and J are TRBV9 and TRBJ2-5; either TRBD1 or TRBD2 may fit D (6 bases each). The CDR3 is made up of 15 amino acids. Between the trimmed V and J ends, which lost 2 bases and 5 bases, there was a span of 16 bases. Per the germline V gene, CDR1 is SGDLS and CDR2 is YYNGEE. CDR3 amino acids: CASSVSGARGETQYF. CDR3 nucleotides: TGTGCCAGCAGCGTCTCGGGGGCACGTGGGGAGACCCAGTACTTC.

V usage is TRBV6-1 and J usage is TRBJ2-7; D remains unclear. V dropped 6 bases and J dropped 4 bases, with 13 bases sitting between them. CDR3 length equals 13 residues. From germline, CDR1 is MNHNS and CDR2 SASEGT. This CDR3 reads CASSPSWQYEQYF. CDR3 DNA sequence: TGTGCCAGCAGCCCATCATGGCAGTACGAGCAGTACTTC.

The rearrangement joins TRBV9 to TRBJ2-4, with D uncertain. CDR1 is SGDLS, CDR2 YYNGEE, per germline. This CDR3 spans 15 amino acids. V was trimmed by 1 base and J by 3 bases, leaving 11 bases between them. In DNA form, the CDR3 reads TGTGCCAGCAGCGTATCGGGCAGTGGCAAAAACATTCAGTACTTC. Its protein product is CASSVSGSGKNIQYF. Full variable domain (remainder filled in from reference TRBV9 and TRBJ2-4): DSGVTQTPKHLITATGQRVTLRCSPRSGDLSVYWYQQSLDQGLQFLIQYYNGEERAKGNILERFSAQQFPDLHSELNLSSLELGDSALYFCASSVSGSGKNIQYFGAGTRLSVL.

The chain links TRBV6-1 to TRBJ1-5; D unresolved. V was clipped by 4 bases and J by 3 bases, with 10 bases between them. Germline V gene lookup returns CDR1 MNHNS and CDR2 SASEGT. This CDR3 comprises 14 residues. The CDR3 region has the DNA TGTGCCAGCAGTGTTTCGGCTCACAATCAGCCCCAGCATTTT. It is translated as CASSVSAHNQPQHF.

The chain couples TRBV5-1 to TRBJ1-1; the D is unclear. V was pared by 5 bases and J by 3 bases, with 11 bases between. The CDR3 has 13 amino acids. CDR1 and CDR2 (germline): SGHRS, YFSETQ. This chain's CDR3 is CASSADYYTEAFF. In DNA, the CDR3 is TGCGCCAGCAGTGCGGACTATTACACTGAAGCTTTCTTT.

CDR3: CASSLTRANVLTF. The CDR3 bases are TGTGCCAGCAGCCTGACTAGGGCCAACGTCCTGACTTTC. V is TRBV6-5 and J is TRBJ2-6; weak D call: TRBD2 (5 bases). The CDR3 totals 13 residues. Germline V gene data show CDR1 as MNHEY and CDR2 as SVGAGI. Trimming removed 6 bases from V and 5 bases from J, with 8 bases in between.

J is TRBJ2-1 and V is TRBV6-5; perhaps TRBD1 as D (6 bases). Germline CDR1 MNHEY, CDR2 SVGAGI. V was clipped by 6 bases and J by 7 bases, with 16 bases between them. The CDR3 contains 14 residues. For the CDR3, the DNA is TGTGCCAGCAGACTCCTTAGTACAGGGAATGAGCAGTTCTTC. It specifies CASRLLSTGNEQFF.

This chain links TRBV15 with TRBJ1-2; 7 bases line up with TRBD1. CDR1 and CDR2 (germline): LNHNV, YYDKDF (reference sequence). The CDR3 length is 13 residues. The junction had 8 bases not matched to a gene; V was cut back by 8 bases and J by 5 bases. As DNA, the CDR3 is TGTGCCACCGGGATGGACAGGCTTTATGGCTACACCTTC. Its protein product is CATGMDRLYGYTF.

The chain is built from TRBV5-1 and TRBJ2-3; a weak D match, TRBD1 (5 bases). The length of the CDR3 is 14 residues. V was cut by 2 bases and J by 3 bases, with 10 bases left in between. From germline, CDR1 is SGHRS and CDR2 YFSETQ. Here the CDR3 reads CASSFQGGTDTQYF. CDR3 coding DNA: TGCGCCAGCAGCTTTCAGGGCGGTACAGATACGCAGTATTTT.

The chain has TRBV2 and TRBJ1-3; D might be TRBD1 (6 bases). Germline V lookup: CDR1 SNHLY, CDR2 FYNNEI. V was trimmed by 6 bases and J by 1 base, leaving 10 bases between them. The CDR3 runs 14 residues. The DNA for the CDR3 is TGTGCCAGCAGCGGGACACCGTCTGGAAACACCATATATTTT. Its translation is CASSGTPSGNTIYF.

This clone was detected only once. The V gene is TRBV4-1, the J gene TRBJ2-3; 15 positions match TRBD2. The CDR3 is 20 amino acids. V was clipped by 4 bases and J by 3 bases; unmatched bases: 14. Germline values: CDR1 MGHRA, CDR2 YSYEKL. CDR3 protein: CASSLTGLAGGKAATDTQYF. The CDR3 coding sequence is TGCGCCAGCAGCCTCACTGGACTAGCGGGAGGGAAGGCTGCGACAGATACGCAGTATTTT.

The chain employs TRBV6-5 and TRBJ2-1; 7 bases fit TRBD1. V was clipped by 6 bases and J by 3 bases; unmatched bases: 2. Germline loops: CDR1 MNHEY, CDR2 SVGAGI. This CDR3 region has 13 residues. CDR3 amino acids: CASRTGNYNEQFF. CDR3 sequence (DNA): TGTGCCAGCAGGACAGGGAACTACAATGAGCAGTTCTTC.

The V and J genes are TRBV14 and TRBJ2-2; D ambiguous. The CDR3 loop spans 16 amino acids. The germline gives CDR1 SGHDN, CDR2 FVKESK. V was trimmed by 0 bases and J by 0 bases, leaving 8 bases between them. The CDR3, as DNA: TGTGCCAGCAGCCAAGAGATACCGGCGAACACCGGGGAGCTGTTTTTT. Protein: CASSQEIPANTGELFF.

The chain combines TRBV11-2 with TRBJ1-1; D unresolved. Germline V gives CDR1 SGHAT, CDR2 FQNNGV. V shed 6 bases and J shed 0 bases, with 8 bases lying between them. The CDR3 extends over 13 amino acids. The CDR3 region is CASRVSVNTEAFF. The CDR3 nucleotides read TGTGCCAGCAGAGTCAGTGTGAACACTGAAGCTTTCTTT.

The V and J genes are TRBV5-4 and TRBJ2-3; D remains unclear. This CDR3 spans 13 amino acids. Per the germline V gene, CDR1 is SGHNT and CDR2 is YYREEE (reference sequence). V was shortened by 4 bases and J by 1 base, with 7 bases between the two germline ends. The CDR3 here is CASSPGRTDTQYF. CDR3 nucleotides: TGTGCCAGCAGCCCCGGACGCACAGATACGCAGTATTTT.